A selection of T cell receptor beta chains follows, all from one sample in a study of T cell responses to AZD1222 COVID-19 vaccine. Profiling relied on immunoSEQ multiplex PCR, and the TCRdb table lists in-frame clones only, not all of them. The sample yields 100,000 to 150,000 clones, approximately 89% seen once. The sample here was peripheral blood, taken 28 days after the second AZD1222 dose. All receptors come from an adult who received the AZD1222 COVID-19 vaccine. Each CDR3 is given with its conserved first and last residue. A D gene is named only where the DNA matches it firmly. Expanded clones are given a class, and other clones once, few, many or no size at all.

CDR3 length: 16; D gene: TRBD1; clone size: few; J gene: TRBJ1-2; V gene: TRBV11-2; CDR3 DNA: TGTGCCAGCAGACTAACAGGGGCGAAGGGTAACTATGGCTACACCTTC; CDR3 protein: CASRLTGAKGNYGYTF
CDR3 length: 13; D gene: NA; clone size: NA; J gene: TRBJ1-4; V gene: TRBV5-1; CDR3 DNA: TGCGCCAGCAGCTTGGCCTACAATGAAAAACTGTTTTTT; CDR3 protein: CASSLAYNEKLFF
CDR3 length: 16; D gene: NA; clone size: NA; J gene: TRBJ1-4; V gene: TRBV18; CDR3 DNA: TGTGCCAGCTCATCGACAGCAGCGACTACTAATGAAAAACTGTTTTTT; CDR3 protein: CASSSTAATTNEKLFF
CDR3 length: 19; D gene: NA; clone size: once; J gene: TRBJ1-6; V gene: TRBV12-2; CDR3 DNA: TGTGCAAGTCGCTTAGATTTCGGGCTAGGGGGACAAGATAATTCACCCCTCCACTTT; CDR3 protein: CASRLDFGLGGQDNSPLHF
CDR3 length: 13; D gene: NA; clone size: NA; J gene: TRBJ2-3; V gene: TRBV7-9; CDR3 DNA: TGTGCCAGCAGCTTGGGGGAGGCAGATACGCAGTATTTT; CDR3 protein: CASSLGEADTQYF
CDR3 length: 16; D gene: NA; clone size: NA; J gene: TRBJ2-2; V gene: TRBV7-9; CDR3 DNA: TGTGCCAGCACCTCCCCCCGCGACGGGAACACCGGGGAGCTGTTTTTT; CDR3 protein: CASTSPRDGNTGELFF
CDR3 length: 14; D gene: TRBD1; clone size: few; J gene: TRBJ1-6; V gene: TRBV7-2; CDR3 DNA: TGTGCCAGCAGCCCCCAGGGGGATAATTCACCCCTCCACTTT; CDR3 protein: CASSPQGDNSPLHF
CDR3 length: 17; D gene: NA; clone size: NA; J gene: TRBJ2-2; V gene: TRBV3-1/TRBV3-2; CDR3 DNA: TGTGCCAGCAGCCCCTTCCTCTTAACGGCCGTCCCCGGGGAGCTGTTTTTT; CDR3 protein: CASSPFLLTAVPGELFF
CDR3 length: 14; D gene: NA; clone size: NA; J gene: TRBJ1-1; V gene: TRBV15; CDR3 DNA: TGTGCCACCAGCAGAGATCGGCAGGGCACTGAAGCTTTCTTT; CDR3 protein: CATSRDRQGTEAFF
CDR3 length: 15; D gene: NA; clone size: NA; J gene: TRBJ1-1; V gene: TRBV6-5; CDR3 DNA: TGTGCCAGCAGTTACTACGGACAGATCGGCACTGAAGCTTTCTTT; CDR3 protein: CASSYYGQIGTEAFF
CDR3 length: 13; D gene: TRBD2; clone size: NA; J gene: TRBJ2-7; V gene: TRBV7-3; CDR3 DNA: TGTGCCAGCAGCGCCAAGGGAGGGGCCGAGCAGTACTTC; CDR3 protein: CASSAKGGAEQYF
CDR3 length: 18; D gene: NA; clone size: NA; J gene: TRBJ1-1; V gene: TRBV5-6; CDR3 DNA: TGTGCCAGCAGTTTTGGGAACCGGGGGGTAGGTAGGAACACTGAAGCTTTCTTT; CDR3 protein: CASSFGNRGVGRNTEAFF
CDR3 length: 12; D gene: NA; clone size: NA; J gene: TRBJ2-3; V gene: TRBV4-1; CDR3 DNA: TGCGCCAGCAGCCAAATGGTCGATACGCAGTATTTT; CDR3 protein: CASSQMVDTQYF
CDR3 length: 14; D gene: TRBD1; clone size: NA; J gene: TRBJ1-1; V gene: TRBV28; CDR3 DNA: TGTGCCAGCAGTCAAGGGGGCGCGGCCACTGAAGCTTTCTTT; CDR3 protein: CASSQGGAATEAFF
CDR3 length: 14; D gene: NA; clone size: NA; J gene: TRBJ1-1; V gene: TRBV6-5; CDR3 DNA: TGTGCCAGCAGTTCCCCTCAAATGAACACTGAAGCTTTCTTT; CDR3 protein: CASSSPQMNTEAFF
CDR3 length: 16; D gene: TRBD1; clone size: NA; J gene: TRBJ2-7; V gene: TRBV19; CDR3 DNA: TGTGCCAGTCGACGGTCCGGGACAGGGGGCAACTACGAGCAGTACTTC; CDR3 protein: CASRRSGTGGNYEQYF
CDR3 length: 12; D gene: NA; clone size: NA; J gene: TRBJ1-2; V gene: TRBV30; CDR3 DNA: TGTGCCTGGACGTACACCGGGCGGGGCTACACCTTC; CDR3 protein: CAWTYTGRGYTF
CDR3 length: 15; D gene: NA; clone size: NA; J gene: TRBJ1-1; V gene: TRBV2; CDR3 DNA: TGTGCCAGCAGTGAGGAGGGTTTCTCAGGCGCTGAAGCTTTCTTT; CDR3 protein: CASSEEGFSGAEAFF
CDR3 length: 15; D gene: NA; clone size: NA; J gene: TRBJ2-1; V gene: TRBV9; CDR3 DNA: TGTGCCAGCCATAACCGGAGGGGCTCCTACAATGAGCAGTTCTTC; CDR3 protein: CASHNRRGSYNEQFF
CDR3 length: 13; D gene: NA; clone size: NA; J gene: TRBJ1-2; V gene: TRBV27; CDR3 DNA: TGTGCCAGTCGCAGTGGAGGTAACTATGGCTACACCTTC; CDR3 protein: CASRSGGNYGYTF
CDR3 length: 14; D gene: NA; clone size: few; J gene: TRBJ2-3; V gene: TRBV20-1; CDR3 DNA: TGCAGTGCTAGTTCCCCCACCACAACAGATACGCAGTATTTT; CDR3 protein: CSASSPTTTDTQYF
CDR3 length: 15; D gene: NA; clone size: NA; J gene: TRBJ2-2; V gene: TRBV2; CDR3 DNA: TGTGCCAGCAGTTCTTGGGACCCCGACACCGGGGAGCTGTTTTTT; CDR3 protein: CASSSWDPDTGELFF
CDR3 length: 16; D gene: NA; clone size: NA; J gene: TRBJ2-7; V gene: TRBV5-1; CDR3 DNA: TGCGCCAGCAGCTGGGGGGCCAGCGCCAGCTCCTACGAGCAGTACTTC; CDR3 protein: CASSWGASASSYEQYF
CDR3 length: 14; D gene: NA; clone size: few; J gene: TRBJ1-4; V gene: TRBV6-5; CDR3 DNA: TGTGCCAGCAGTTACTCGGGTACTAATGAAAAACTGTTTTTT; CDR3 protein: CASSYSGTNEKLFF
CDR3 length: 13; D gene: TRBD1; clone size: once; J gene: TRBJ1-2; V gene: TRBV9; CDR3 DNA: TGTGCCAGCAGTTATCGGGACAGGCATGGCTACACCTTC; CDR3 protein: CASSYRDRHGYTF